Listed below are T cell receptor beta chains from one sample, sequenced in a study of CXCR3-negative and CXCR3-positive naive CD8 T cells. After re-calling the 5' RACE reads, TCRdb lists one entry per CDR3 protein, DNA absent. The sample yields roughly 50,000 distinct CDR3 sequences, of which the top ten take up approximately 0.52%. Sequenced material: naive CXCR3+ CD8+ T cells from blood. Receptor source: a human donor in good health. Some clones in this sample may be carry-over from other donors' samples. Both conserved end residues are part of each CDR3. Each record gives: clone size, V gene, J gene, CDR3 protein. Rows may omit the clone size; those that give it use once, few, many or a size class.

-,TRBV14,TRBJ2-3,CASSMGHWDQYF
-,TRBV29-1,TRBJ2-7,CSVERVGGAFEQYF
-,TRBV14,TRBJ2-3,CASSQVRGGDTQYF
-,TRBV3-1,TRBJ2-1,CASFGQGPHEQFF
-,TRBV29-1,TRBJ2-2,CSVVQPGPGELFF
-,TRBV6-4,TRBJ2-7,CASRTPGLAGFYEQYF
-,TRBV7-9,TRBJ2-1,CASISGGTSGILEGQFF
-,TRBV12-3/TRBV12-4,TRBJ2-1,CASSFGQNEQLF
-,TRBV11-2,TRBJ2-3,CASSLVGGGSTDTQYF
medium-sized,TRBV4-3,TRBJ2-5,CASSEDRVQETQYF
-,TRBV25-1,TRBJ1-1,CASRPGTVNTEAFF
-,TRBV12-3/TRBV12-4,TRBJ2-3,CASSLEGPGGDTQYF
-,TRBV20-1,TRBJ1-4,CSARGITGGVEKLFF
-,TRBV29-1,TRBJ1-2,CSVAEDSSYGYTF
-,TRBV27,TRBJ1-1,CASTHLRGDTEAFF
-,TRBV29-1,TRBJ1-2,CSVDPTGGYGYTF
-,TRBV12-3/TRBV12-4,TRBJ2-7,CASSPAVTYEQYF
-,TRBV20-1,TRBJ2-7,CSAREAGYEQYF
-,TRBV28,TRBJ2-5,CASSLYRLKREYQETQYF
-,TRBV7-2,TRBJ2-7,CAGSLPRGDYEQYF
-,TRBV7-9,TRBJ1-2,CASSLDGGGHWGGYTF
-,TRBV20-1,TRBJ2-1,CSASLGWSRNEQFF
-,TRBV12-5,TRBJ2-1,CASGPWNEQFF
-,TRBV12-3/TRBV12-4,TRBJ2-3,CASSELGGPTDTQYF
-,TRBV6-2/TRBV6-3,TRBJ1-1,CASSYYIPGGTEAFF
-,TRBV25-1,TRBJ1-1,CATTGPRGTEAFF
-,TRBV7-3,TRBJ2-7,CASSPGTAPLGEQYF
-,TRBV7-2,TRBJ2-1,CASSSLANSYNEQFF
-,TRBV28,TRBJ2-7,CASHRDRAFYEQYF
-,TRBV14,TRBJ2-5,CASSQDGVRPQETQYF
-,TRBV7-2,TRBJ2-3,CASTLSPPTLRDTQYF
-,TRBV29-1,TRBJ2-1,CSVEDLSQGYEQFF
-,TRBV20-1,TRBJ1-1,CSAETGSITEAFF
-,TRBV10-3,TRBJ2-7,CAISESAGGPYEQYF
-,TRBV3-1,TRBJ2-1,CASSQFLGVSSYNEQFF
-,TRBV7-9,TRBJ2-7,CASSSSGGRPYEQYF
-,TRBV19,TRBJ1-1,CASTGYRRDTEAFF
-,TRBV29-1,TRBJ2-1,CSVELLPGTTNEQFF
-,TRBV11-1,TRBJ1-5,CASSRGGNNQPQHF
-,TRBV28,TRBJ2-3,CASSLSGGAPDTQYF
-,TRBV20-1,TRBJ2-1,CSASGRNLYNEQFF
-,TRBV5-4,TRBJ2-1,CASSEGSFNEQFF
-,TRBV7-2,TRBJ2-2,CASSSIGTGELFF
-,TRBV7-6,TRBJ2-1,CASSLVSGSYNEQFF
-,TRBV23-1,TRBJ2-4,CASSLKGQGAAAKNIQYF
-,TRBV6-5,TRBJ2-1,CASSWDRSYNEQFF
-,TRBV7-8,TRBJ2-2,CASSPWTGDNTGELFF
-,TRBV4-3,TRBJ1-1,CASSQVLLQGDTEAFF
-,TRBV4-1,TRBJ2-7,CASSKTSGTAYEQYF
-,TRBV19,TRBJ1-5,CASSIVGLGNQPQHF
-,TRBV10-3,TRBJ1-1,CAIINGLNTEAFF
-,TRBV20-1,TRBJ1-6,CSARDHNRAFDSPLHF
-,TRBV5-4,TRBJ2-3,CASSGLAKDTQYF
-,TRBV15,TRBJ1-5,CATSRSEWTGIRQPQHF
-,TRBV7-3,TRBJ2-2,CASSSSRQVNTGELFF
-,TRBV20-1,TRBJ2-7,CSARPWTDYEQYF
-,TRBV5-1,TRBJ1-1,CASSSGQLVTEAFF
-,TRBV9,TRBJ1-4,CASSVEQVPNEKLFF
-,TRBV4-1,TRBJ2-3,CASSQDRGTGSSTDTQYF